This T cell receptor beta chain came from a study of tumor T cells in aggressive B-cell lymphoma. Profiled with immunoSEQ multiplex PCR; TCRdb holds only in-frame clones, not every one. This sample yields 800 to 850 clones, of which 78% are seen a single time; around a sixth belongs to the top ten. CDR1 is SGHAT, CDR2 FQNNGV, per germline. Trimming took 4 bases from V and 5 from J, leaving 8 bases between them. This CDR3 contains 12 residues. The clonotype originates from an adult with diffuse large B cell lymphoma. Sequenced: tumor tissue. The chain joins TRBV11-2 to TRBJ2-5; D is uncertain. The CDR3 DNA reads as TGTGCCAGCAGCTCGAGCCGCGAGACCCAGTACTTC. Translating it yields CASSSSRETQYF.